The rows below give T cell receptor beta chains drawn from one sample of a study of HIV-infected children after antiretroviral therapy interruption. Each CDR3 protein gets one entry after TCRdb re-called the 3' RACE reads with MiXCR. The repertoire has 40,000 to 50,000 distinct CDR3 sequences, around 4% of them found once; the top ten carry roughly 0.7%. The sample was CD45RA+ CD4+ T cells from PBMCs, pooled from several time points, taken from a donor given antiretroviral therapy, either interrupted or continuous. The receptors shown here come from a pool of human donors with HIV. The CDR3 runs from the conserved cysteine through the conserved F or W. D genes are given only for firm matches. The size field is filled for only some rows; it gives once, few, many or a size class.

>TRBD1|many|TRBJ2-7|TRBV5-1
CASREDRSVLYEQYF
TGCGCCAGCAGAGAGGACAGGTCGGTCCTCTACGAGCAGTACTTC
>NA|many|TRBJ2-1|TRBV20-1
CSAKGDRVNEQFF
TGCAGTGCTAAGGGAGATCGGGTCAATGAGCAGTTCTTC
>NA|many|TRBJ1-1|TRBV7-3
CASSNERAEAFF
TGTGCCAGCAGCAACGAGCGAGCTGAAGCTTTCTTT
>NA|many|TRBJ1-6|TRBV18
CASSPMQGGNSPLHF
TGTGCCAGCTCACCAATGCAGGGTGGTAATTCACCCCTCCACTTT
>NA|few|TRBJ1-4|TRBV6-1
CASRRGISNEKLFF
TGTGCCAGCAGGCGCGGGATTAGTAATGAAAAACTGTTTTTT
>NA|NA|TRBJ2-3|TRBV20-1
CSATVGTDTQYF
TGCAGTGCCACCGTAGGCACAGATACGCAGTATTTT
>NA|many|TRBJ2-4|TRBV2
CASSASVAAKNIQYF
TGTGCCAGCAGTGCGAGCGTGGCGGCCAAAAACATTCAGTACTTC
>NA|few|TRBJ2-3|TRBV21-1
CASSAVSVEDTQYF
TGTGCCAGCAGCGCAGTATCCGTGGAAGATACGCAGTATTTT
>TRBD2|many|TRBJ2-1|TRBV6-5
CASSYSGTSGGARNEQFF
TGTGCCAGCAGTTACTCGGGGACTAGCGGGGGGGCGAGAAATGAGCAGTTCTTC
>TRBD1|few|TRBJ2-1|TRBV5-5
CASSVQGDNEQFF
TGTGCCAGCAGCGTGCAGGGGGACAATGAGCAGTTCTTC
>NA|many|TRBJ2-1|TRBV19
CASSRSRASNEQFF
TGTGCCAGTAGTCGGTCTAGGGCTAGCAATGAGCAGTTCTTC
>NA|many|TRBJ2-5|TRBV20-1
CSARGLSQETQYF
TGCAGTGCTAGGGGGTTAAGCCAAGAGACCCAGTACTTC
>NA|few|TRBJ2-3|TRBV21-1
CASIKRRGGTDTQYF
TGTGCCAGCATCAAGCGGAGAGGGGGCACAGATACGCAGTATTTT
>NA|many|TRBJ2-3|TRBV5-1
CASRSSATDTQYF
TGCGCCAGCAGGTCATCGGCCACAGATACGCAGTATTTT
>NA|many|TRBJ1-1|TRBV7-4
CASSLASQGMIEAFF
TGTGCCAGCAGCTTAGCGAGTCAGGGAATGATTGAAGCTTTCTTT
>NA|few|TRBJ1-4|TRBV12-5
CASGLGLATNEKLFF
TGTGCTAGTGGTTTGGGGCTGGCAACTAATGAAAAACTGTTTTTT
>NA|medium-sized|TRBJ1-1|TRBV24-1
CATSDPVGTEAFF
TGTGCCACCTCTGACCCGGTGGGCACTGAAGCTTTCTTT
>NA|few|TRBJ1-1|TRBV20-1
CSASMRTGQGIEAFF
TGCAGTGCTAGCATGAGGACGGGGCAGGGGATTGAAGCTTTCTTT
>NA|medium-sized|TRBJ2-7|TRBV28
CASKGLPSYEQYF
TGTGCCAGCAAGGGGCTCCCCTCCTACGAGCAGTACTTC
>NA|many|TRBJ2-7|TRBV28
CASSSTDDEQYF
TGTGCCAGCAGTTCAACGGACGACGAGCAGTACTTC
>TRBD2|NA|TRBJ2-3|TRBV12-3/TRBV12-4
CASSPTSGGPSTDTQYF
TGTGCCAGCAGCCCGACTAGCGGGGGCCCTAGCACAGATACGCAGTATTTT
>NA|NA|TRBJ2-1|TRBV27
CASSFSGRTYNEQFF
TGTGCCAGCAGTTTTTCAGGGAGGACCTACAATGAGCAGTTCTTC
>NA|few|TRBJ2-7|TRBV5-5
CASSSTARGYEQYF
TGTGCCAGCAGCTCGACGGCCAGGGGCTACGAGCAGTACTTC
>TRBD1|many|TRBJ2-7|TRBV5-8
CASSSTGQGSYEQYF
TGTGCCAGCAGCTCCACTGGACAGGGTTCCTACGAGCAGTACTTC
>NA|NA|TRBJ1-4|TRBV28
CASSGRFNEKLFF
TGTGCCAGTTCGGGACGGTTTAATGAAAAACTGTTTTTT
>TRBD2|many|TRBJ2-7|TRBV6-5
CASSYSGLRAGAYEQYF
TGTGCCAGCAGTTACTCGGGCTTAAGAGCGGGAGCCTACGAGCAGTACTTC
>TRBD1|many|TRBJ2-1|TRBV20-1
CSASPLGGREQFF
TGCAGTGCTAGCCCATTAGGGGGCCGGGAGCAGTTCTTC
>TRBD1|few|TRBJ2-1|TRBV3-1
CASSPQAGTGGGNEQFF
TGTGCCAGCAGCCCTCAGGCCGGGACAGGGGGCGGCAATGAGCAGTTCTTC
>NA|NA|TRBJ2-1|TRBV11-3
CASSLGGSENYNEQFF
TGTGCCAGCAGCTTAGGGGGTAGCGAAAACTACAATGAGCAGTTCTTC
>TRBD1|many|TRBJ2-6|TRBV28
CASSLNRGISGANVLTF
TGTGCCAGCAGTTTAAACAGGGGTATCTCTGGGGCCAACGTCCTGACTTTC
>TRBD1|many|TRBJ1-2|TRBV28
CASSSPTGTGMTYGYTF
TGTGCCAGCAGTTCGCCTACCGGGACAGGGATGACCTATGGCTACACCTTC
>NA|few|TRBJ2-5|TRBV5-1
CASSLRPGETQYF
TGCGCCAGCAGCTTGAGGCCCGGAGAGACCCAGTACTTC
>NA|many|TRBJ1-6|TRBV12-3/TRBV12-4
CASSSLLGALHF
TGTGCCAGCAGTTCCCTATTAGGGGCCCTCCACTTT
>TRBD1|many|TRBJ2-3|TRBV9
CASSVGGQGATDTQYF
TGTGCCAGCAGCGTAGGGGGACAGGGGGCCACAGATACGCAGTATTTT
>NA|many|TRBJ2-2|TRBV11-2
CASSPDPSTGELFF
TGTGCCAGCAGCCCCGATCCGAGCACCGGGGAGCTGTTTTTT
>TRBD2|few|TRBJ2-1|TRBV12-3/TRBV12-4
CASSFLAGGRYNEQFF
TGTGCCAGCAGTTTTTTGGCGGGAGGCAGGTACAATGAGCAGTTCTTC
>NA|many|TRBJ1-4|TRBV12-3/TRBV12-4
CASSPATLGEKLFF
TGTGCCAGCAGTCCGGCCACCCTGGGTGAAAAACTGTTTTTT
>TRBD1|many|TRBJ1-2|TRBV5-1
CASSIGTGGDYGYTF
TGCGCCAGCAGCATCGGGACAGGGGGCGACTATGGCTACACCTTC
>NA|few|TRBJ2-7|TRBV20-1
CSARRAGSEQYF
TGCAGTGCTAGAAGAGCGGGCTCCGAGCAGTACTTC
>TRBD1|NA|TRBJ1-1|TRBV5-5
CASSFRLSPGGGMNTEAFF
TGTGCCAGCAGCTTTAGACTTAGTCCAGGGGGTGGGATGAACACTGAAGCTTTCTTT
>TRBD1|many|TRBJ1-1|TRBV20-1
CSARSDRGNTEAFF
TGCAGTGCTAGATCGGACAGGGGGAACACTGAAGCTTTCTTT
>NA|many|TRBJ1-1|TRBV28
CASGGGGRVSFF
TGTGCCAGCGGAGGGGGGGGGAGAGTATCTTTCTTT
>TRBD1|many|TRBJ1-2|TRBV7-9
CASSQGGGYGYTF
TGTGCCAGCAGCCAAGGGGGCGGCTATGGCTACACCTTC
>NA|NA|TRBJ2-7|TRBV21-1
CASSKKRRANRTDSYEQYF
TGTGCCAGCAGCAAAAAAAGAAGGGCCAACAGAACCGACTCCTACGAGCAGTACTTC
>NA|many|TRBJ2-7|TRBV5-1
CASSLVTAGASYEQYF
TGCGCCAGCAGCTTGGTAACCGCAGGGGCCTCCTACGAGCAGTACTTC
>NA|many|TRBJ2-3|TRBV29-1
CSVGDSRTQYF
TGCAGCGTGGGCGACAGCAGGACGCAGTATTTT
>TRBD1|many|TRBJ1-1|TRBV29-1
CSVAGQGLPEAFF
TGCAGCGTCGCGGGACAGGGTCTACCTGAAGCTTTCTTT
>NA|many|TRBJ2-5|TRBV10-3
CAIRRSGNRETQYF
TGTGCCATCAGAAGGTCAGGGAATAGGGAGACCCAGTACTTC
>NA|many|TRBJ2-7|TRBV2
CASGNTYEQYF
TGTGCCTCGGGGAATACCTACGAGCAGTACTTC
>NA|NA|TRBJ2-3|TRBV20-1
CSASVADTQYF
TGCAGTGCTAGTGTGGCAGATACGCAGTATTTT
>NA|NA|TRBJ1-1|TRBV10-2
CASSVMDTEAFF
TGCGCCAGCAGTGTGATGGACACTGAAGCTTTCTTT
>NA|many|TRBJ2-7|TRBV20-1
CSANTGFDFEQYF
TGCAGTGCTAATACAGGGTTTGACTTCGAGCAGTACTTC